These T cell receptor beta chains were read from a single sample in a study of CD8+ T cells in alopecia areata. TCRdb's table, derived via immunoSEQ multiplex PCR, lists solely in-frame clones and lacks some. The sample has about 110,000 clones, around 50% seen once. This specimen consisted of CD8+ T cells sorted from blood, obtained at week 24, from a patient treated with tofacitinib. All receptors derive from a human donor with alopecia areata. The CDR3 runs from the conserved cysteine through the conserved F or W. D genes are given only for firm matches. Expanded clones are given a class, and other clones once, few, many or no size at all.

V	size	D	J	CDR3	DNA
TRBV6-5	once	NA	TRBJ1-2	CASSYNWDSYYGYTF	TGTGCCAGCAGTTACAACTGGGACTCCTACTATGGCTACACCTTC
TRBV5-6	NA	TRBD1	TRBJ1-1	CASSTGGNTEAFF	TGTGCCAGCAGCACAGGGGGCAACACTGAAGCTTTCTTT
TRBV14	NA	NA	TRBJ2-1	CASSQVLKGKQFF	TGTGCCAGCAGCCAAGTATTGAAGGGAAAGCAGTTCTTC
TRBV7-2	NA	NA	TRBJ2-1	CASSLSGGGLLYNEQFF	TGTGCCAGCAGCTTATCTGGGGGGGGCCTCCTTTACAATGAGCAGTTCTTC
TRBV6-5	NA	TRBD1	TRBJ1-2	CASSYLDREQNYGYTF	TGTGCCAGCAGTTACTTGGACAGGGAACAGAACTATGGCTACACCTTC
TRBV27	few	TRBD2	TRBJ2-4	CASSFGGNGDIQYF	TGTGCCAGCAGTTTCGGGGGGAATGGGGACATTCAGTACTTC
TRBV10-3	few	NA	TRBJ1-1	CAISSSNTEAFF	TGTGCCATCAGTTCAAGTAACACTGAAGCTTTCTTT
TRBV7-9	NA	TRBD1	TRBJ2-7	CASEDRAGSYEQYF	TGTGCCAGCGAGGACAGGGCAGGCTCCTACGAGCAGTACTTC
TRBV9	NA	NA	TRBJ2-5	CASGTLGTQYF	TGTGCCAGTGGGACCCTGGGGACCCAGTACTTC
TRBV5-6	NA	NA	TRBJ1-5	CASSSSGANQPQHF	TGTGCCAGCAGCTCAAGCGGGGCCAATCAGCCCCAGCATTTT
TRBV9	NA	NA	TRBJ2-5	CASSATETQYF	TGTGCCAGCAGCGCCACGGAGACCCAGTACTTC
TRBV11-3	once	NA	TRBJ2-3	CASSFSTDTQYF	TGTGCCAGCAGCTTTAGCACAGATACGCAGTATTTT
TRBV5-4	NA	TRBD1	TRBJ1-1	CAHYPSRGGGYKGLNTEAFF	TGTGCCCATTACCCATCCCGCGGAGGGGGCTATAAAGGTTTGAACACTGAAGCTTTCTTT
TRBV25-1	few	NA	TRBJ1-2	CASSTAYGYTF	TGTGCCAGCAGTACGGCCTATGGCTACACCTTC
TRBV7-9	NA	NA	TRBJ2-1	CASSLPPSGALDEQFF	TGTGCCAGCAGCTTACCCCCGTCAGGGGCTCTGGATGAGCAGTTCTTC
TRBV11-3	few	NA	TRBJ2-2	CASSRQNTGELFF	TGTGCCAGCAGCCGACAGAACACCGGGGAGCTGTTTTTT
TRBV30	NA	NA	TRBJ2-7	CAWSGLGAYEQYF	TGTGCCTGGAGTGGGCTGGGGGCCTACGAGCAGTACTTC
TRBV27	few	NA	TRBJ2-6	CASSPDPFSGANVLTF	TGTGCCAGCAGTCCCGACCCCTTCTCTGGGGCCAACGTCCTGACTTTC
TRBV20-1	NA	NA	TRBJ1-1	CSARRTVKAFF	TGCAGTGCTAGACGGACAGTCAAAGCTTTCTTT
TRBV7-2	few	TRBD2	TRBJ2-1	CASSLVSGTDYNEQFF	TGTGCCAGCAGCTTGGTTAGCGGGACCGATTACAATGAGCAGTTCTTC
TRBV5-6	NA	NA	TRBJ2-1	CASSSGSYNEQFF	TGTGCCAGCAGCTCCGGGTCCTACAATGAGCAGTTCTTC
TRBV4-2	NA	NA	TRBJ1-5	CASSLDYSNQPQHF	TGTGCCAGCAGCCTCGACTATAGCAATCAGCCCCAGCATTTT
TRBV30	NA	NA	TRBJ2-7	CAWSPRGGSYEQYF	TGTGCCTGGAGTCCCAGGGGAGGCTCCTACGAGCAGTACTTC
TRBV7-2	NA	NA	TRBJ2-3	CASSVPGPLTDTQYF	TGTGCCAGCAGCGTTCCGGGACCACTCACAGATACGCAGTATTTT
TRBV7-2	few	NA	TRBJ2-3	CASSTYLASTDTQYF	TGTGCCAGCAGCACCTACTTAGCTAGCACAGATACGCAGTATTTT
TRBV6-1	NA	NA	TRBJ2-1	CASSEALLWPSSYNEQFF	TGTGCCAGCAGTGAAGCCCTGTTGTGGCCCTCCTCCTACAATGAGCAGTTCTTC
TRBV19	NA	TRBD1	TRBJ2-4	CASSIEQGLVNIQYF	TGTGCCAGTAGTATAGAACAGGGGTTAGTGAACATTCAGTACTTC
TRBV19	few	NA	TRBJ1-2	CASSPSGGNYGYTF	TGTGCCAGTAGTCCCTCGGGGGGGAACTATGGCTACACCTTC
TRBV13	NA	NA	TRBJ2-1	CASSSPGSQSNEQFF	TGTGCCAGCAGCTCCCCGGGGAGCCAGAGCAATGAGCAGTTCTTC
TRBV11-2	once	NA	TRBJ1-2	CASSLLADGGYGYTF	TGTGCCAGCAGCTTATTGGCGGACGGTGGCTATGGCTACACCTTC
TRBV9	NA	NA	TRBJ1-1	CASSPLSRPGTEAFF	TGTGCCAGCAGCCCTCTGTCGCGGCCGGGGACTGAAGCTTTCTTT
TRBV5-6	NA	NA	TRBJ1-5	CASSLRGKDQPQHF	TGTGCCAGCAGCTTGAGAGGGAAGGATCAGCCCCAGCATTTT
TRBV14	once	NA	TRBJ1-2	CASSQVAGVAYGYTF	TGTGCCAGCAGCCAAGTGGCAGGGGTAGCTTATGGCTACACCTTC
TRBV13	NA	NA	TRBJ1-1	CASSLVKRNTEAFF	TGTGCCAGCAGCTTAGTGAAACGGAACACTGAAGCTTTCTTT
TRBV10-3	NA	NA	TRBJ1-1	CAISELTGSTEAFF	TGTGCCATCAGTGAGTTAACAGGGAGCACTGAAGCTTTCTTT
TRBV4-2	few	TRBD2	TRBJ2-5	CASSQLAGGQETQYF	TGTGCCAGCAGCCAACTAGCGGGGGGGCAAGAGACCCAGTACTTC
TRBV7-6	NA	NA	TRBJ1-2	CASSLGRGSGYTF	TGTGCCAGCAGCTTAGGAAGGGGCTCTGGCTACACCTTC
TRBV5-4	NA	NA	TRBJ1-4	CASSLGPRLLEKLFF	TGTGCCAGCAGCTTGGGGCCGCGGCTCCTCGAAAAACTGTTTTTT
TRBV5-1	NA	NA	TRBJ2-7	CASSFWGPRLYEQYF	TGCGCCAGCAGCTTTTGGGGGCCGAGGTTATACGAGCAGTACTTC
TRBV7-8	NA	NA	TRBJ1-2	CASSPGDNGYTF	TGTGCCAGCAGCCCCGGTGATAATGGCTACACCTTC
TRBV27	few	NA	TRBJ2-7	CASSLRDPRYEQYF	TGTGCCAGCAGTCTCCGGGACCCTCGTTACGAGCAGTACTTC
TRBV27	few	TRBD1	TRBJ2-7	CASSLVGTGRYEQYF	TGTGCCAGCAGTTTGGTCGGGACAGGGCGCTACGAGCAGTACTTC
TRBV7-3	NA	TRBD1	TRBJ1-1	CASSRGTVNTEAFF	TGTGCCAGCAGCAGAGGGACAGTGAACACTGAAGCTTTCTTT
TRBV7-9	NA	NA	TRBJ1-5	CASSLSDSNQPQHF	TGTGCCAGCAGCTTATCGGACAGTAATCAGCCCCAGCATTTT
TRBV30	once	NA	TRBJ2-7	CAWSVVGEQYF	TGTGCCTGGAGTGTAGTGGGCGAGCAGTACTTC
TRBV5-1	once	NA	TRBJ2-3	CASSLVVAGTDTQYF	TGCGCCAGCAGCTTGGTGGTTGCCGGCACAGATACGCAGTATTTT
TRBV4-3	NA	TRBD1	TRBJ2-5	CASSPGTGQETQYF	TGCGCCAGCAGCCCAGGGACAGGTCAAGAGACCCAGTACTTC
TRBV5-6	few	TRBD1	TRBJ2-5	CASSFGDRGHGETQYF	TGTGCCAGCAGCTTCGGCGACAGGGGGCATGGAGAGACCCAGTACTTC
TRBV10-3	few	NA	TRBJ1-1	CAISQNKQGGRNTEAFF	TGTGCCATCAGCCAGAACAAACAGGGTGGGAGGAACACTGAAGCTTTCTTT
TRBV29-1	NA	NA	TRBJ1-1	CSADLAEAFF	TGCAGCGCCGACCTGGCTGAAGCTTTCTTT
TRBV7-6	NA	TRBD1	TRBJ1-5	CASSLGGDRRNQPQHF	TGTGCCAGCAGCTTAGGCGGGGACAGAAGAAATCAGCCCCAGCATTTT
TRBV7-6	NA	NA	TRBJ2-5	CASSLAGGSETQYF	TGTGCCAGCAGCTTAGCAGGGGGGTCGGAGACCCAGTACTTC
TRBV29-1	few	NA	TRBJ1-2	CSVEDQAADNYGYTF	TGCAGCGTTGAAGATCAGGCAGCTGATAACTATGGCTACACCTTC
TRBV4-2	NA	NA	TRBJ1-2	CASSQDWATNDGYTF	TGTGCCAGCAGCCAAGACTGGGCAACCAACGATGGCTACACCTTC
TRBV7-9	few	NA	TRBJ1-5	CASSPHRGAASNQPQHF	TGTGCCAGCAGCCCCCATCGAGGAGCGGCAAGCAATCAGCCCCAGCATTTT
TRBV14	few	NA	TRBJ2-1	CASSQGLPLYNEQFF	TGTGCCAGCAGCCAAGGACTACCCCTCTACAATGAGCAGTTCTTC
TRBV5-6	NA	TRBD2	TRBJ2-1	CASSAGTSGYNEQFF	TGTGCCAGCAGCGCCGGGACTAGCGGGTACAATGAGCAGTTCTTC
TRBV6-5	NA	NA	TRBJ1-2	CASSHLETNYGYTF	TGTGCCAGCAGTCACCTGGAGACAAACTATGGCTACACCTTC
TRBV4-1	NA	TRBD1	TRBJ2-1	CASSSNPGQPYNEQFF	TGCGCCAGCAGCTCCAACCCGGGACAGCCCTACAATGAGCAGTTCTTC
TRBV18	NA	TRBD2	TRBJ2-5	CASSSTGLLRETQYF	TGTGCCAGCTCATCGACGGGACTACTAAGGGAGACCCAGTACTTC